A single T cell receptor beta chain is shown here with its context. The antigen remains unidentified. No infections or other immune events were documented during collection. The data were produced by immunoSEQ multiplex PCR, yet TCRdb's version contains in-frame clones alone and is incomplete. The data contain roughly 78,000 clones, 90% of them singletons. This entry comes from a study of identifying expanded T cells in peripheral blood. Study-wide results and limits: Clone count variance between approximately two-week samples rose with total template count. Over approximately two and four weeks, about 15 and 18 clones changed, versus roughly 1.1 between replicates.

The germline CDR1 and CDR2 sequences are SGHTA and FQGNSA. This CDR3 has 16 residues. With V trimmed by 6 bases and J by 3 bases, 11 bases remained unmatched. The source of this sequence is a person aged 18 to 75 in good health. Sequences were obtained from blood. The V call is TRBV7-2, the J call TRBJ1-2; TRBD1 matches at 9 bases. This CDR3 reads CASSPGGQGRYYGYTF. CDR3 DNA: TGTGCCAGCAGTCCGGGGGGACAGGGTCGATACTATGGCTACACCTTC.